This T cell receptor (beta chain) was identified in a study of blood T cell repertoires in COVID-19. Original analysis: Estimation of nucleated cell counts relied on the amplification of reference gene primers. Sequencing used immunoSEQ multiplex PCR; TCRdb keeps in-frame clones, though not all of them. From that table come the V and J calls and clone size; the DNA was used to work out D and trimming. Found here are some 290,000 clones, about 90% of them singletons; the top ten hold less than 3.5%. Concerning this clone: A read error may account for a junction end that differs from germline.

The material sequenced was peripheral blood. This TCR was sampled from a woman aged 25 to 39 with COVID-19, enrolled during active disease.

The DNA for the CDR3 is TGTGCCAGCAGCCTAACCCGGGGTAAACGACGGGTAGCGGACAATGAGCAGTTCTTC. This sequence encodes CASSLTRGKRRVADNEQFF. The chain couples TRBV7-3 to TRBJ2-1, with D tentatively TRBD2 (6 bases). CDR1 and CDR2 from the germline V gene are SGHTA and FQGTGA. This CDR3 has 19 amino acids.